Sequencing of this TCR beta chain was carried out in a study of post-analysis software for immune sequencing data. Study-level background: There were relapsing-remitting, secondary progressive and progressive-relapsing multiple sclerosis among the disease courses included.

Unique molecular identifiers tagged the TCR beta cDNA libraries. Input amounts of about 0.95 to 10 million T cells were used. These gave roughly 0.5 million cDNA molecules, so each molecule approximated one T cell. One entry per CDR3 protein results from TCRdb running MiXCR on the PCR reads. This table has 750,000 to 950,000 distinct CDR3 sequences, around 42% appearing once. This clonotype was detected only a few times. Its matching antigen is unknown. This CDR3 is 13 amino acids long. The germline gives CDR1 MNHEY, CDR2 SVGAGI. The J segment lost 2 bases and the V segment lost 10 bases, leaving 6 bases of the junction unmatched. Study findings and constraints: Compared with controls, patients had more of five TRBV segments, including TRBV5-6, TRBV5-1 and TRBV20-1. When compared against controls, multiple sclerosis patients showed significantly lower normalized Chao1 diversity.

The chain employs TRBV6-5 and TRBJ2-5; the match to TRBD1 covers 8 bases. The sample consisted of blood. The clonotype comes from a girl under 18 with multiple sclerosis. DNA of the CDR3: TGTGCCACCAGAAGGACAGGGCAAGAGACCCAGTACTTC. Its translation is CATRRTGQETQYF.